The 9 T cell receptor beta chains reported below all come from one sample, sequenced in a study of T cell changes during pregnancy in multiple sclerosis. Repertoires were generated with immunoSEQ multiplex PCR, while TCRdb's copy carries only in-frame clones and drops some. This table holds about 110,000 clones, less than 95% found once. The sequenced sample was peripheral blood, obtained in the third trimester of pregnancy. Receptor source: a female donor in good health, enrolled as a control in a pregnancy study.

This chain joins TRBV6-1 and TRBJ1-2, with D perhaps TRBD1 (6 bases). The V end lost 7 bases, the J end lost 8 bases, and 14 bases lay between the germline ends. In germline, CDR1 is MNHNS, CDR2 SASEGT. The CDR3 spans 12 residues. The CDR3 DNA follows: TGTGCCAGCACTGAGAACAGGGAGGGCTACACCTTC. Translating gives CASTENREGYTF.

The chain joins TRBV5-4 to TRBJ2-3; TRBD1 matches at 11 bases. V gave up 3 bases and J gave up 3 bases; unmatched junction bases: 3. The CDR3 length is 15 residues. Germline V gene data show CDR1 as SGHNT and CDR2 as YYREEE (reference sequence). CDR3 sequence reads: CASSSGTGGTDTQYF. The CDR3, as DNA: TGTGCCAGCAGCTCAGGGACAGGGGGGACAGATACGCAGTATTTT.

This sequence joins TRBV2 and TRBJ2-1; possible D gene TRBD1, 6 bases. The ends were cut back, 9 bases at V and 0 bases at J, with 12 bases in the middle. This CDR3 contains 14 residues. Germline V CDR1 and CDR2: SNHLY, FYNNEI. CDR3 nucleotide sequence: TGTGCCAGTATACAGGGCGCCTCCTACAATGAGCAGTTCTTC. This gives the protein CASIQGASYNEQFF.

V gene TRBV30 combines with J gene TRBJ2-3; 8 positions agree with TRBD2. Trimming cost V 3 bases and J 15 bases; bases outside gene matches: 20. This CDR3 has 15 amino acids. Per germline, CDR1 GTSNPN and CDR2 SVGIG (reference sequence). In DNA form, the CDR3 reads TGTGCCTGGAGGACGACATTCTCGGGGGGGGGCGCCCCTTATTTT. Translation gives CAWRTTFSGGGAPYF.

The J gene is TRBJ2-7, the V gene TRBV4-2; D may be TRBD2 (6 bases). CDR3 length: 14 residues. V lost 3 bases and J 1 base, leaving 10 bases between the germline ends. CDR1 and CDR2 (germline): LGHNA, YNFKEQ. CDR3 sequence (DNA): TGTGCCAGCAGCCAGGGACTCTGGTCCTACGAGCAGTACTTC. It translates to CASSQGLWSYEQYF.

The chain links TRBV18 to TRBJ2-5; 8 nucleotides line up with TRBD2. The CDR3 consists of 15 residues. Looked up from germline, CDR1 is KGHSH and CDR2 is LQKENI. After removal of 3 bases from V and 4 bases from J, the junction contained 7 bases not matched to a gene. CDR3 bases: TGTGCCAGCTCACCTACTAGCGGTCTAGGAGAGACCCAGTACTTC. It yields the protein CASSPTSGLGETQYF.

This clone was recorded once. This sequence joins TRBV6-5 and TRBJ1-2; D gene ambiguous. The CDR3 runs 12 residues. Trimming took off 2 bases at V and 3 bases at J, with 4 bases between the two ends. Per the germline V gene, CDR1 is MNHEY and CDR2 is SVGAGI. This CDR3 is CASSYRDYGYTF. The CDR3 nucleotides are TGTGCCAGCAGTTACAGAGACTATGGCTACACCTTC.

J is TRBJ1-3 and V is TRBV9; 7 bases are a match to TRBD1. Germline V gene lookup returns CDR1 SGDLS and CDR2 YYNGEE. The CDR3 loop spans 15 amino acids. V shed 4 bases and J 0 bases; nucleotides not matched to a gene: 4. Here the CDR3 DNA reads TGTGCCAGCAGCTACGGACAGGCCTCTGGAAACACCATATATTTT. Residues: CASSYGQASGNTIYF. The full variable domain, completed using reference TRBV9 and TRBJ1-3, is DSGVTQTPKHLITATGQRVTLRCSPRSGDLSVYWYQQSLDQGLQFLIQYYNGEERAKGNILERFSAQQFPDLHSELNLSSLELGDSALYFCASSYGQASGNTIYFGEGSWLTVV.

CDR3: CASSQPGNSYNEQFF. The CDR3 DNA reads TGCGCCAGCAGCCAACCGGGGAACTCCTACAATGAGCAGTTCTTC. The chain combines TRBV4-3 with TRBJ2-1; a possible D gene is TRBD2 (5 bases). The CDR3 runs 15 residues. Deletions cut 2 bases from V and 0 bases from J, with 8 bases between. Germline loops: CDR1 LGHNA, CDR2 YSLEER.